The rows below give T cell receptor beta chains drawn from one sample of a study of cytomegalovirus exposure and HLA in healthy donors. The protocol was immunoSEQ multiplex PCR, while the TCRdb copy is restricted to in-frame clones and leaves out a portion. The sample includes 140,000 to 150,000 clones, approximately 80% of them seen just once. The sequencing input was PBMCs. Receptors were obtained from a female donor in good health and CMV-seronegative. CDR3s include the opening cysteine and the closing phenylalanine or tryptophan. A D gene is named only where the DNA matches it firmly. Some rows mark clone size as missing; the rest say once, few, many or name a class of expanded clone.

TRBD1,.,TRBV5-1,TRBJ1-1,CASSLAGGEAFF,TGCGCCAGCAGCTTGGCAGGGGGTGAAGCTTTCTTT
TRBD1,few,TRBV5-1,TRBJ2-1,CASSLEGGEYNEQFF,TGCGCCAGCAGCTTAGAAGGGGGCGAATACAATGAGCAGTTCTTC
.,.,TRBV7-2,TRBJ1-1,CASSLVRNTEAFF,TGTGCCAGCAGCTTAGTTAGGAACACTGAAGCTTTCTTT
.,.,TRBV7-2,TRBJ2-7,CASSGQGAYEQYF,TGTGCCAGCAGCGGGCAGGGCGCCTACGAGCAGTACTTC
.,.,TRBV28,TRBJ2-7,CASSQIGQQEQYF,TGTGCCAGCAGCCAAATCGGACAGCAGGAGCAGTACTTC
TRBD2,once,TRBV5-4,TRBJ2-1,CASSRGGGGSGPYNEQFF,TGTGCCAGCAGCCGGGGGGGAGGCGGGAGCGGCCCCTACAATGAGCAGTTCTTC
.,.,TRBV11-2,TRBJ2-7,CASSLIPTGLNYEQYF,TGTGCCAGCAGCTTAATTCCAACAGGGCTTAATTACGAGCAGTACTTC
TRBD2,.,TRBV10-1,TRBJ2-7,CASSRGLAGGSYEQYF,TGCGCCAGCAGCCGGGGCCTAGCGGGAGGCTCCTACGAGCAGTACTTC
.,.,TRBV19,TRBJ1-2,CASSIANRVSNYGYTF,TGTGCCAGTAGTATCGCTAACAGGGTTTCTAACTATGGCTACACCTTC
TRBD1,.,TRBV27,TRBJ1-1,CASSPRDRGLHTEAFF,TGTGCCAGCAGCCCCCGGGACAGGGGGTTGCACACTGAAGCTTTCTTT
.,.,TRBV10-1,TRBJ1-2,CASSESGRVGYTF,TGCGCCAGCAGTGAGTCCGGCAGGGTTGGCTACACCTTC
.,.,TRBV7-9,TRBJ1-2,CASSQDTYGYTF,TGTGCCAGCAGCCAGGATACTTATGGCTACACCTTC
.,.,TRBV5-1,TRBJ2-5,CASSSLSGLQETQYF,TGCGCCAGCAGCAGCCTCAGCGGGCTACAAGAGACCCAGTACTTC
.,.,TRBV5-1,TRBJ1-3,CASSLEQAVSGNTIYF,TGCGCCAGCAGCTTGGAACAGGCCGTCTCTGGAAACACCATATATTTT
TRBD2,.,TRBV28,TRBJ2-1,CASTTGTSGRSNEQFF,TGTGCCAGCACCACCGGGACTAGCGGGAGGAGCAATGAGCAGTTCTTC
.,.,TRBV27,TRBJ2-1,CASSSLGASSYNEQFF,TGTGCCAGCAGTTCCCTAGGGGCGAGCTCCTACAATGAGCAGTTCTTC
.,.,TRBV11-2,TRBJ2-5,CASSLVGAQETQYF,TGTGCCAGCAGCTTAGTAGGAGCCCAAGAGACCCAGTACTTC
TRBD2,.,TRBV5-4,TRBJ2-7,CASSLGGRGRGEQYF,TGTGCCAGCAGCTTGGGGGGGAGGGGCCGGGGCGAGCAGTACTTC
.,.,TRBV4-1,TRBJ2-3,CASSQVGLNTQYF,TGCGCCAGCAGCCAAGTCGGACTAAATACGCAGTATTTT
TRBD1,.,TRBV7-9,TRBJ1-2,CSSRAGGGGYTF,TGTTCCAGCAGGGCAGGGGGCGGTGGCTACACCTTC
.,few,TRBV4-3,TRBJ1-5,CASSQALAGQPQHF,TGCGCCAGCAGCCAAGCGTTGGCCGGGCAGCCCCAGCATTTT
.,.,TRBV7-9,TRBJ2-3,CASSLRQGTDTQYF,TGTGCCAGCAGCTTAAGGCAGGGAACAGATACGCAGTATTTT
.,.,TRBV7-2,TRBJ1-3,CASSSQMRSGNTIYF,TGTGCCAGCAGCTCGCAAATGCGCTCTGGAAACACCATATATTTT
.,.,TRBV19,TRBJ2-2,CASSNHGGWTGELFF,TGTGCCAGTAGTAATCACGGGGGTTGGACCGGGGAGCTGTTTTTT
TRBD2,.,TRBV7-8,TRBJ2-7,CASSSSSGGAKNEQYF,TGTGCCAGCAGCTCCTCTAGCGGGGGGGCTAAGAACGAGCAGTACTTC
TRBD1,.,TRBV2,TRBJ1-4,CASSADRGTNEKLFF,TGTGCCAGCAGTGCTGACAGGGGAACTAATGAAAAACTGTTTTTT
.,.,TRBV7-2,TRBJ1-2,CASSLAPQGFVGGYTF,TGTGCCAGCAGCTTAGCCCCACAGGGCTTTGTGGGTGGCTACACCTTC
.,once,TRBV27,TRBJ1-5,CASSIMANQPQHF,TGTGCCAGCAGTATAATGGCTAATCAGCCCCAGCATTTT
TRBD1,.,TRBV5-5,TRBJ2-2,CASSPDRGRPGELFF,TGTGCCAGCAGCCCGGACAGGGGGCGCCCCGGGGAGCTGTTTTTT
.,.,TRBV10-2,TRBJ2-7,CASSELSYEQYF,TGCGCCAGCAGTGAGCTCTCCTACGAGCAGTACTTC
TRBD1,.,TRBV2,TRBJ1-1,CASSPDRVNEAFF,TGTGCCAGCAGCCCGGACAGGGTGAATGAAGCTTTCTTT
TRBD2,.,TRBV7-8,TRBJ2-5,CASSSRLAGSQETQYF,TGTGCCAGCAGCTCCCGACTAGCGGGGTCCCAAGAGACCCAGTACTTC
TRBD2,.,TRBV7-9,TRBJ2-3,CASSMGLAGWQYF,TGTGCCAGCAGCATGGGACTAGCGGGATGGCAGTATTTT
TRBD1,.,TRBV18,TRBJ2-3,CASSHGTGSDTQYF,TGTGCCAGCTCACACGGGACAGGGTCAGATACGCAGTATTTT
.,.,TRBV7-8,TRBJ2-7,CASSLDRATYEQYF,TGTGCCAGCAGCTTAGACAGGGCCACCTACGAGCAGTACTTC
.,.,TRBV5-1,TRBJ2-6,CASSLGAVDSGANVLTF,TGCGCCAGCAGCTTGGGGGCTGTAGACTCTGGGGCCAACGTCCTGACTTTC
.,.,TRBV5-1,TRBJ2-3,CASSLAGYTDTQYF,TGCGCCAGCAGCTTGGCAGGCTACACAGATACGCAGTATTTT
.,.,TRBV19,TRBJ1-6,CASSITGTYNSPLHF,TGTGCCAGTAGTATCACGGGTACCTATAATTCACCCCTCCACTTT
TRBD2,once,TRBV5-4,TRBJ2-1,CASSLERGGHEQFF,TGTGCCAGCAGCTTGGAGCGGGGGGGCCATGAGCAGTTCTTC
TRBD1,.,TRBV4-1,TRBJ1-1,CASSRAGTGGTEAFF,TGCGCCAGCAGCCGCGCCGGGACAGGGGGCACTGAAGCTTTCTTT
.,once,TRBV5-5,TRBJ1-2,CASSRRVSPGQKDYGYTF,TGTGCCAGCAGCCGAAGAGTCTCCCCGGGACAAAAGGACTATGGCTACACCTTC
TRBD1,.,TRBV11-2,TRBJ1-2,CASQGAGNYGYTF,TGTGCCAGCCAGGGGGCCGGTAACTATGGCTACACCTTC
TRBD1,.,TRBV27,TRBJ1-1,CASSRRDRQKNTEAFF,TGTGCCAGCAGCCGCCGGGACAGACAAAAAAACACTGAAGCTTTCTTT